These 16 T cell receptor beta chains came from one sample sequenced in a study of immune heterogeneity within non-small cell lung tumors. Bulk tumor genomic DNA (around 600 ng per sample) served as template. Far-apart biopsies, several per primary tumor, were taken during surgery. Samples came from untreated patients having curative surgery for newly diagnosed non-small cell lung cancer. Using 32 V and 13 J primers, multiplex PCR amplified TCR beta CDR3. TCRdb analysed the multiplex PCR reads with MiXCR anew, one entry per CDR3 protein. The sample holds 30,000 to 40,000 distinct CDR3 sequences, about 29% seen once. Sequencing was carried out using lung tumor tissue. The receptors originated from a man aged 40-50 years with non-small cell lung cancer.

The CDR3 loop reads CATSDPGLPEQFF. As DNA, the CDR3 is TGTGCCACCAGTGATCCAGGTTTACCCGAGCAGTTCTTC. The chain employs TRBV24-1 and TRBJ2-1; D remains unclear. Trimming took off 3 bases at V and 10 bases at J, with 12 bases between the two ends. Germline V gene sequence: CDR1 KGHDR, CDR2 SFDVKD. The CDR3 has 13 amino acids.

Many counts were recorded for this clonotype. J is TRBJ2-7 and V is TRBV27, with 10 bases fitting TRBD1. The CDR3 has 14 amino acids. CDR1 MNHEY and CDR2 SMNVEV come from the germline V gene (reference sequence). The junction had 9 bases not matched to a gene; V was cut back by 6 bases and J by 7 bases. The CDR3 DNA sequence: TGTGCCAGCAGCGTCCCGGGACAGGGGAAAGAGCAGTACTTC. Translation: CASSVPGQGKEQYF.

This clonotype occurred many times. The J gene is TRBJ2-7, the V gene TRBV11-3; D may be TRBD2 (6 bases). The CDR3 spans 15 residues. V was trimmed by 6 bases and J by 0 bases, leaving 15 bases between them. Germline values: CDR1 SGHNT, CDR2 YENEEA. CDR3 nucleotides: TGTGCCAGCAGAAAGAACCGGGAGCCCTCCTACGAGCAGTACTTC. Amino acids: CASRKNREPSYEQYF.

V gene TRBV3-1 combines with J gene TRBJ2-7; 7 nucleotides agree with TRBD2. The junction had 13 bases not matched to a gene; V was cut back by 4 bases and J by 7 bases. The germline V gene has CDR1 LGHDT and CDR2 YNNKEL (reference sequence). The CDR3 covers 15 residues. This CDR3 is CASSRGGRSSEEQYF. The CDR3 region has the DNA TGTGCCAGCAGCCGCGGGGGAAGGAGCTCGGAAGAGCAGTACTTC.

This clonotype is classed as medium-sized. The chain combines TRBV20-1 with TRBJ2-7, with D possibly matching TRBD2 (5 bases). This CDR3 is 13 amino acids long. CDR1 DFQATT and CDR2 SNEGSKA come from the germline V gene (reference sequence). V lost 2 bases and J 1 base, leaving 9 bases between the germline ends. The CDR3 DNA follows: TGCAGTGCTAGAAGGACTGGATCCTACGAGCAGTACTTC. Amino acids: CSARRTGSYEQYF.

This clonotype counts as medium-sized. The chain joins TRBV12-3 or TRBV12-4 to TRBJ1-1, with D tentatively TRBD1 (5 bases). This CDR3 is 14 amino acids long. Between the trimmed V and J ends, which lost 3 bases and 5 bases, there was a span of 13 bases. The CDR3 loop reads CASSLGRERTEAFF. The CDR3 DNA reads TGTGCCAGCAGTTTGGGCAGGGAAAGGACTGAAGCTTTCTTT.

The CDR3 is CASSQDWLRGYTF. In nucleotides, the CDR3 is TGTGCCAGCAGCCAAGATTGGTTGCGGGGCTACACCTTC. The chain uses TRBV3-1 and TRBJ1-2, with no clear D. The V and J ends lost 0 bases and 8 bases respectively, with 10 bases between them. This CDR3 comprises 13 residues. The germline gives CDR1 LGHDT, CDR2 YNNKEL (reference sequence). The entire variable domain, with the rest obtained from reference TRBV3-1 and TRBJ1-2, is as follows: DTAVSQTPKYLVTQMGNDKSIKCEQNLGHDTMYWYKQDSKKFLKIMFSYNNKELIINETVPNRFSPKSPDKAHLNLHINSLELGDSAVYFCASSQDWLRGYTFGSGTRLTVV.

Note on this clonotype: One end of the junction does not line up with germline, which may come from a read error. The gene calls are TRBV5-1 and TRBJ2-1, with D possibly matching TRBD1 (6 bases). Germline assignment: CDR1 SGHRS and CDR2 YFSETQ. The CDR3 loop spans 14 amino acids. The CDR3 protein is CASSGSGVHNEHFF. The CDR3, as DNA: TGCGCCAGCAGCGGGTCAGGGGTTCATAATGAGCATTTCTTC.

The chain joins TRBV29-1 to TRBJ2-1; a possible D gene is TRBD2 (5 bases). Trimming removed 7 bases from V and 7 bases from J, with 17 bases in between. The germline gives CDR1 SQVTM, CDR2 ANQGSEA. CDR3 size: 13 residues. The CDR3 reads CSGFVGVRNEQFF. Written as DNA, the CDR3 is TGCAGCGGGTTTGTGGGAGTAAGAAATGAGCAGTTCTTC.

The chain is built from TRBV11-3 and TRBJ2-1; the match to TRBD2 covers 8 bases. The germline V gene has CDR1 SGHNT and CDR2 YENEEA. With 1 base clipped from V and 8 bases from J, the junction kept 13 bases outside the gene matches. The CDR3 sequence is 17 residues long. The CDR3 region is CASSLVGVGTSRHEQFF. CDR3 nucleotide sequence: TGTGCCAGCAGCTTAGTAGGTGTGGGGACTAGTAGGCATGAGCAGTTCTTC.

This chain connects TRBV2 to TRBJ2-1; TRBD2 aligns across 9 bases. Per the germline V gene, CDR1 is SNHLY and CDR2 is FYNNEI. This CDR3 has 14 amino acids. The ends lost 6 bases at V and 8 bases at J; junction bases unmatched: 8. The CDR3 region has the DNA TGTGCCAGCAGGGCCGGGACTAGCAGCTATGAGCAGTTCTTC. Translation gives CASRAGTSSYEQFF.

This clonotype appeared a single time. Its ends do not fully match the called genes, so a read error is possible. The rearrangement uses TRBV4-3 and TRBJ2-6; no firm D call. CDR1 is LGHNA and CDR2 is YSLEER in the germline V gene. This CDR3 spans 21 amino acids. The CDR3 loop reads CASSQEPIGARALPGVNVLTF. CDR3 bases: TGCGCCAGCAGCCAAGAGCCCATCGGAGCCCGCGCTCTACCTGGGGTCAACGTCCTGACTTTC.

This clonotype was recorded at least ten times. The CDR3 DNA reads as TGTGCCAGCAGCCATCGACAGTACACTGAAGCTTTCTTT. Its translation: CASSHRQYTEAFF. The rearrangement uses TRBV7-2 and TRBJ1-1, with D possibly TRBD1 on 5 matching bases. The V gene's germline CDR1 is SGHTA and CDR2 FQGNSA. This CDR3 comprises 13 residues. Trimming removed 5 bases at V and 3 bases at J, with 10 bases between.

This clonotype occurred a few times. The CDR3 reads CASRLGPAKNIQYF. The DNA for the CDR3 is TGTGCCAGCAGATTAGGCCCAGCCAAAAACATTCAGTACTTC. The chain carries TRBV6-2 or TRBV6-3 and TRBJ2-4; D uncertain. CDR3 length: 14 amino acids. Germline CDR1 reads MNHEY; CDR2 reads SVGEGT. V lost 6 bases and J lost 0, with 9 bases in between.

This clonotype was counted at least ten times. The J gene is TRBJ2-7, the V gene TRBV19; D is unresolved. This CDR3 contains 14 residues. The germline V gene encodes CDR1 LNHDA and CDR2 SQIVND (reference sequence). Trimming removed 5 bases from V and 0 bases from J, with 11 bases in between. CDR3 region: CASSQQLSSYEQYF. Here the CDR3 DNA reads TGTGCCAGTAGTCAACAACTGAGCTCCTACGAGCAGTACTTC.

This clonotype showed up just a few times. CDR3 coding DNA: TGTGCCAGCAGCCAATCGGAGACTGAAGCTTTCTTT. As protein: CASSQSETEAFF. The V call is TRBV3-1, the J call TRBJ1-1; no clear D. Germline CDR1 is LGHDT and CDR2 is YNNKEL (reference sequence). Trimming removed 2 bases at V and 5 bases at J, with 6 bases between. The CDR3 extends over 12 amino acids.